These 21 T cell receptor beta chains came from one sample sequenced in a study of OX40 agonist ivuxolimab in advanced cancers. TCRdb's copy holds only in-frame clones and misses some; the assay was immunoSEQ multiplex PCR. The sample holds fewer than 85,000 clones, about 86% seen once. The material was CD4+ or CD8+ T cells sorted from blood, obtained in a trial of the OX40 agonist ivuxolimab. The receptor source for this set is an adult with an advanced solid tumor such as melanoma, head and neck, liver or kidney cancer.

The gene calls are TRBV5-1 and TRBJ2-4, with D unresolved. V was cut by 3 bases and J by 3 bases, with 10 bases left in between. The CDR3 is made up of 14 amino acids. Germline assignment: CDR1 SGHRS and CDR2 YFSETQ. CDR3 DNA sequence: TGCGCCAGCAGCTCTGAAGACGGCAAAAACATTCAGTACTTC. Residues: CASSSEDGKNIQYF.

CDR3 bases: TGTGCCAGCAGCTTCGATTTTGGTGGCAGGGGAGGAGTCCAAGAGACCCAGTACTTC. Encoded protein: CASSFDFGGRGGVQETQYF. The genes are TRBV5-6 and TRBJ2-5; either TRBD1 or TRBD2 may fit D (6 bases each). The CDR3 has 19 amino acids. Germline V gene lookup returns CDR1 SGHDT and CDR2 YYEEEE. V dropped 2 bases and J dropped 1 base, with 24 bases sitting between them.

V is TRBV5-1 and J is TRBJ2-5; D unresolved. Germline-derived CDR1 and CDR2 are SGHRS and YFSETQ. The CDR3 is made up of 13 amino acids. V dropped 0 bases and J dropped 2 bases, with 5 bases sitting between them. The CDR3 reads CASSLGLQETQYF. For the CDR3, the DNA is TGCGCCAGCAGCTTGGGACTTCAAGAGACCCAGTACTTC.

This clone was seen a handful of times. The chain joins TRBV29-1 to TRBJ1-1; 7 positions match TRBD1. This CDR3 is 15 amino acids long. Germline V lookup: CDR1 SQVTM, CDR2 ANQGSEA. V lost 7 bases to trimming and J lost 2 bases; unmatched junction nucleotides: 13. The CDR3 region is CSARQGGHVNTEAFF. CDR3 bases: TGCAGCGCCCGACAGGGAGGCCACGTTAACACTGAAGCTTTCTTT.

The chain joins TRBV11-3 to TRBJ2-1; D not certain. The CDR3 is 14 amino acids. V gave up 1 base and J gave up 7 bases, with 11 bases separating them. The germline V gene encodes CDR1 SGHNT and CDR2 YENEEA. CDR3 in DNA: TGTGCCAGCAGCTTAGGTTCGGACGGAAATGAGCAGTTCTTC. It is translated as CASSLGSDGNEQFF.

The chain is built from TRBV6-5 and TRBJ1-6, with a possible D match to TRBD1 (5 bases). Trimming left V 2 bases short and J 5 bases short, with 13 bases between. The CDR3 spans 16 residues. Germline CDR1 MNHEY, CDR2 SVGAGI. The CDR3 loop reads CASSYGAGYHNSPLHF. CDR3 DNA: TGTGCCAGCAGTTACGGGGCAGGGTACCATAATTCACCCCTCCACTTT.

J is TRBJ2-1 and V is TRBV28; D may be TRBD1 or TRBD2 (6 bases each). Trimming left V 6 bases short and J 7 bases short, with 22 bases between. Germline CDR1 reads MDHEN; CDR2 reads SYDVKM. The CDR3 contains 16 residues. The CDR3 sequence is CASRGGGPSPANEQFF. The CDR3 DNA sequence: TGTGCCAGCAGGGGGGGCGGCCCCTCTCCAGCGAATGAGCAGTTCTTC.

The chain has TRBV13 and TRBJ1-4, with 8 bases lining up with TRBD1. Per the germline V gene, CDR1 is PRHDT and CDR2 is FYEKMQ (reference sequence). CDR3 length: 15 amino acids. Losses at the gene ends were 5 bases for V and 5 bases for J; bases not matched to a gene: 7. The CDR3 loop is CASSGRTGNNEKLFF. The CDR3 DNA reads as TGTGCCAGCAGCGGGCGGACAGGGAACAATGAAAAACTGTTTTTT.

This clone has a handful of counts. The V call is TRBV5-1, the J call TRBJ1-5; unclear D gene. V shed 0 bases and J shed 4 bases, with 5 bases lying between them. The germline gives CDR1 SGHRS, CDR2 YFSETQ. The CDR3 contains 13 residues. CDR3 nucleotides: TGCGCCAGCAGCTTGGAACAAAATCAGCCCCAGCATTTT. Translating it yields CASSLEQNQPQHF.

This chain connects TRBV5-1 to TRBJ2-5, with D possibly called TRBD1 or TRBD2 (5 bases each). The CDR3 is 14 amino acids. Looked up from germline, CDR1 is SGHRS and CDR2 is YFSETQ. V was shortened by 3 bases and J by 5 bases, with 14 bases between the two germline ends. CDR3 sequence: CASSSLRGEETQYF. The CDR3 DNA reads as TGCGCCAGCAGCTCTCTTAGAGGGGAGGAGACCCAGTACTTC.

V usage is TRBV2 and J usage is TRBJ1-2; a weak D match, TRBD1 (6 bases). The CDR3 runs to 15 residues. Germline V gene data show CDR1 as SNHLY and CDR2 as FYNNEI. V was cut by 4 bases and J by 5 bases, with 17 bases left in between. CDR3 DNA sequence: TGTGCCAGCAGTGGGAACGGACAGTTTGGGTATGGCTACACCTTC. It yields the protein CASSGNGQFGYGYTF.

The chain recombines TRBV2 with TRBJ2-1; D unclear. V was trimmed by 10 bases and J by 8 bases, leaving 15 bases between them. This CDR3 is 12 amino acids long. Germline CDR1 reads SNHLY; CDR2 reads FYNNEI. CDR3 DNA sequence: TGTGCCACCAAGGGTCCGTCCTATGAGCAGTTCTTC. Protein product: CATKGPSYEQFF. Drawing the rest from reference TRBV2 and TRBJ2-1, the complete variable domain is EPEVTQTPSHQVTQMGQEVILRCVPISNHLYFYWYRQILGQKVEFLVSFYNNEISEKSEIFDDQFSVERPDGSNFTLKIRSTKLEDSAMYFCATKGPSYEQFFGPGTRLTVL.

This rearrangement joins TRBV18 to TRBJ2-6; 7 positions agree with TRBD1. This CDR3 is built from 16 residues. Germline V gives CDR1 KGHSH, CDR2 LQKENI. J lost 2 bases, V lost 3 bases, and 4 bases had no gene match. The CDR3: CASSPSRGTGANVLTF. The CDR3 DNA reads TGTGCCAGCTCACCCTCCAGGGGGACTGGGGCCAACGTCCTGACTTTC.

The rearrangement joins TRBV5-1 to TRBJ2-3, with a weak D call TRBD2 (5 bases). The CDR3 runs 14 residues. V was shortened by 3 bases and J by 4 bases, with 12 bases between the two germline ends. Germline values: CDR1 SGHRS, CDR2 YFSETQ. The CDR3 DNA is TGCGCCAGCAGCTCCCTGGAGGTGGCAGATACGCAGTATTTT. This sequence encodes CASSSLEVADTQYF.

The chain has TRBV19 and TRBJ2-3, with TRBD1 matching 7 bases. Germline V gene data show CDR1 as LNHDA and CDR2 as SQIVND (reference sequence). The trim removed 9 bases at V and 3 bases at J, leaving 12 bases unmatched. CDR3 length: 15 residues. This CDR3 is CASTKRQGTTDTQYF. The CDR3 DNA follows: TGTGCCAGCACGAAAAGACAGGGAACAACAGATACGCAGTATTTT.

The chain recombines TRBV11-2 with TRBJ1-1; TRBD1 agrees at 9 bases. The CDR3 has 16 amino acids. The trim removed 4 bases at V and 0 bases at J, leaving 6 bases unmatched. Germline CDR1 SGHAT, CDR2 FQNNGV. The CDR3 coding sequence is TGTGCCAGCAGCTCTCGACAGGGGGTCCTGAACACTGAAGCTTTCTTT. This codes for CASSSRQGVLNTEAFF.

In DNA, the CDR3 is TGTGCCAGCGGGGGCGGACAAGAGACCCAGTACTTC. Encoded protein: CASGGGQETQYF. The V call is TRBV6-6, the J call TRBJ2-5, with D possibly TRBD1 on 6 matching bases. CDR3 size: 12 residues. The germline V gene encodes CDR1 MNHNY and CDR2 SVGAGI (reference sequence). With 8 bases removed from V and 2 bases from J, the gap between germline ends came to 9 bases.

The sample holds one count of this clone. V gene TRBV25-1 combines with J gene TRBJ2-1; TRBD2 matches 10 bases. This CDR3 has 17 amino acids. The V segment lost 3 bases and the J segment 1 base; nucleotides outside the gene matches: 6. CDR1 is MGHDK, CDR2 SYGVNS, per germline. In DNA, the CDR3 is TGTGCCAGCAGTGATCCATCTAGCGGGAGTTCCTACAATGAGCAGTTCTTC. Protein product: CASSDPSSGSSYNEQFF.

The chain is built from TRBV7-7 and TRBJ2-5, with 11 bases fitting TRBD1. Germline values: CDR1 SSHAT, CDR2 FNYEAQ (reference sequence). This CDR3 has 16 residues. J gave up 5 bases and V 5 bases, and 10 bases lay outside the gene matches. The CDR3, as DNA: TGTGCCAGCAGCCCCACCCGGACAGGGGGCACGGAGACCCAGTACTTC. Residues: CASSPTRTGGTETQYF.

The chain carries TRBV5-1 and TRBJ1-2; possibly TRBD1 for D (5 bases). Germline CDR1 SGHRS, CDR2 YFSETQ. V gave up 1 base and J gave up 0 bases, with 10 bases separating them. The CDR3 spans 15 residues. The CDR3 region is CASSLISRANYGYTF. CDR3 DNA sequence: TGCGCCAGCAGCTTGATCTCCAGGGCTAACTATGGCTACACCTTC.

This clone was counted a single time. The V gene is TRBV7-9, the J gene TRBJ1-5, with D perhaps matching TRBD1 (6 bases). Germline V gene sequence: CDR1 SEHNR, CDR2 FQNEAQ (reference sequence). With 1 base removed from V and 7 bases from J, the gap between germline ends came to 11 bases. The CDR3 spans 14 residues. The CDR3: CASSLEGVGQPQHF. CDR3 coding DNA: TGTGCCAGCAGCTTAGAGGGGGTAGGGCAGCCCCAGCATTTT.